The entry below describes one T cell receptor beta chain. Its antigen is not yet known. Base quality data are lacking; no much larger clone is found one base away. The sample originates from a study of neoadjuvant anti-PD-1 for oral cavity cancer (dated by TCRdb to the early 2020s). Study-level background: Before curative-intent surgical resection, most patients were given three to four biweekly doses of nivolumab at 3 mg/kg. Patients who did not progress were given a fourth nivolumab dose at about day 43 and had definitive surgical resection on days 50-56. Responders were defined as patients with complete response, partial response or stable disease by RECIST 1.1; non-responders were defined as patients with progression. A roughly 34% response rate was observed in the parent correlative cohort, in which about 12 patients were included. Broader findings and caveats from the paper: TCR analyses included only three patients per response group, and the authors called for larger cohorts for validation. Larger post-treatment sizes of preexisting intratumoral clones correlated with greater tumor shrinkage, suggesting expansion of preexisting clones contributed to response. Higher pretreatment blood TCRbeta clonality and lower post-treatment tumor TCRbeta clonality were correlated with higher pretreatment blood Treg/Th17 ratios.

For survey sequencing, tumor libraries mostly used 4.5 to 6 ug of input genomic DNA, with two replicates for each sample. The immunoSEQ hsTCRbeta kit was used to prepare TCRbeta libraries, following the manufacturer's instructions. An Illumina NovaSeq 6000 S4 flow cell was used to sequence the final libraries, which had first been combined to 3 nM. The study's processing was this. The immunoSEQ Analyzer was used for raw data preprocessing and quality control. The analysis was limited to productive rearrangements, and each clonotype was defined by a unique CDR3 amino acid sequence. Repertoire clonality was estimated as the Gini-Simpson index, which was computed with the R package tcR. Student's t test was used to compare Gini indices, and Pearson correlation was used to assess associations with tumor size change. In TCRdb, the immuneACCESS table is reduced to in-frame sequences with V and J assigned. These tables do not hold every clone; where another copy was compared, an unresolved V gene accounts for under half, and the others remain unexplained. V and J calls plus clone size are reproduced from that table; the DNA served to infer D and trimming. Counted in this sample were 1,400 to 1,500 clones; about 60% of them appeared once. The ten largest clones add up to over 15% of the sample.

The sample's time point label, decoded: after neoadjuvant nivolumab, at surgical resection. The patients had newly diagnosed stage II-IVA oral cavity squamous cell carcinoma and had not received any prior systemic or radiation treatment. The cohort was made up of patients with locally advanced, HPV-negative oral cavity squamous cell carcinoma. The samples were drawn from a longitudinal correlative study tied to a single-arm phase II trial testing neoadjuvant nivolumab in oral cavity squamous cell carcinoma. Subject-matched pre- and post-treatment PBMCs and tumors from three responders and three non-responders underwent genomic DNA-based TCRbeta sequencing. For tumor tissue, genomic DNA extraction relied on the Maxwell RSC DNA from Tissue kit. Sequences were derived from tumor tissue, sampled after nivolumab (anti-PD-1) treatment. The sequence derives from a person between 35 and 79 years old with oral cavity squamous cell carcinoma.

The nucleotides read TGCGCCAGCAGCTTGAGCACTACGAACACTGAAGCTTTCTTT. Translated, it reads CASSLSTTNTEAFF. The chain employs TRBV5-1 and TRBJ1-1; no confident D gene assignment can be made. As encoded in the germline V gene, CDR1 is SGHRS while CDR2 is YFSETQ. The CDR3 sequence holds 14 residues, the cysteine and phenylalanine included. The kept DNA is CDR3 alone, 42 bases in frame from the first base. V loses 1 base, J loses 1 base, and the germline ends lie 8 bases apart.